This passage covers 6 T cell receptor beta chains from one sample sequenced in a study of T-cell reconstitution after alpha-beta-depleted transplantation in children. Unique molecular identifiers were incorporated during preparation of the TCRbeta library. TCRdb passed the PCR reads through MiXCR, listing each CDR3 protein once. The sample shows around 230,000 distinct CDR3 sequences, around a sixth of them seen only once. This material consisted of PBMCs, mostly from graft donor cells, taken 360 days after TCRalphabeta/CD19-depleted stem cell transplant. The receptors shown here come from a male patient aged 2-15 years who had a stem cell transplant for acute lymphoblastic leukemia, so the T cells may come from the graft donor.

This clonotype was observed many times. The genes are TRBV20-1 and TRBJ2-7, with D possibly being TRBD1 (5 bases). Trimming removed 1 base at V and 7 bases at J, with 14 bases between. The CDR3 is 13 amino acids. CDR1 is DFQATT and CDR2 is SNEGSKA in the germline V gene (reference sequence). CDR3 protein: CSARGWGAGEQYF. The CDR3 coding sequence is TGCAGTGCTAGAGGGTGGGGCGCCGGGGAGCAGTACTTC.

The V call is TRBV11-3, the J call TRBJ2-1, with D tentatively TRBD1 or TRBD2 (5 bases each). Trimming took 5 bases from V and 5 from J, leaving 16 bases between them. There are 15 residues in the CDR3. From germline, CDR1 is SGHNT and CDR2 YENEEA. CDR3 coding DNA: TGTGCCAGCAGCCGGTCGAGGGGCGAAAACAATGAGCAGTTCTTC. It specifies CASSRSRGENNEQFF.

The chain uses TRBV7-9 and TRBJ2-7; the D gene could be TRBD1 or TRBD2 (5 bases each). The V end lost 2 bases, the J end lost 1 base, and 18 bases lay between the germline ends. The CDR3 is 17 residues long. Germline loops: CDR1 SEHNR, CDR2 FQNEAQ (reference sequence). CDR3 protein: CASSLYAGDGKSYEQYF. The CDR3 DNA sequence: TGTGCCAGCAGCTTATATGCCGGGGACGGAAAGTCCTACGAGCAGTACTTC.

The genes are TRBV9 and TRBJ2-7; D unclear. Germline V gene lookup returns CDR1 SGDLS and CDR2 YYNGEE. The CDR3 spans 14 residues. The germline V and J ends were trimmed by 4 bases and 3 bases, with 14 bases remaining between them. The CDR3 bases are TGTGCCAGCAGCCCCCCGGCAGTTTTCTACGAGCAGTACTTC. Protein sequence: CASSPPAVFYEQYF.

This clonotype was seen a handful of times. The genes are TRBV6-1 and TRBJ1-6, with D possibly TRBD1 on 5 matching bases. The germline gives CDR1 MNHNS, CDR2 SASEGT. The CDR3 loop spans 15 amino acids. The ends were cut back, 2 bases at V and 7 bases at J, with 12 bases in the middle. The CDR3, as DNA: TGTGCCAGCAGTGAAATACGGGGGGACAATTCACCCCTCCACTTT. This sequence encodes CASSEIRGDNSPLHF.

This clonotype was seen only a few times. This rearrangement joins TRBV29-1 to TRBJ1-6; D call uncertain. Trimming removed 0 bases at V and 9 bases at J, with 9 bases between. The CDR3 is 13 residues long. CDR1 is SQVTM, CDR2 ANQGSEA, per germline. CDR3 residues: CSVEEGSGSPLHF. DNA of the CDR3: TGCAGCGTTGAAGAGGGGAGTGGTTCACCCCTCCACTTT.